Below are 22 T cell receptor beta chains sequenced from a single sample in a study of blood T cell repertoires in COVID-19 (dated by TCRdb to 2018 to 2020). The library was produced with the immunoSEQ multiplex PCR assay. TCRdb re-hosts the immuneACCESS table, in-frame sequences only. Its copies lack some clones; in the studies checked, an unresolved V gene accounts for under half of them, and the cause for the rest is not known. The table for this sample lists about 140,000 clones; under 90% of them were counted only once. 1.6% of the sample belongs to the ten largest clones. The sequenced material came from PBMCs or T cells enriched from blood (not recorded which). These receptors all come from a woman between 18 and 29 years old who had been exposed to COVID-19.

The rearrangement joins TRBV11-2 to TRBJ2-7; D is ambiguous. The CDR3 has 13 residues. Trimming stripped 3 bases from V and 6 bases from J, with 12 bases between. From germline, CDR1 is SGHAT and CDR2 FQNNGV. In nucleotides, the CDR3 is TGTGCCAGCAGCTTTATCCAGTCGGGCGAGCAGTACTTC. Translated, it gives CASSFIQSGEQYF.

CDR3 nucleotides: TGTGCCAGCACCCTGGGGCGGAATACCTACGAGCAGTACTTC. Translation: CASTLGRNTYEQYF. This rearrangement joins TRBV28 to TRBJ2-7; tentatively, D is TRBD1 (5 bases). The CDR3 is 14 amino acids. Germline lookup yields CDR1 MDHEN and CDR2 SYDVKM. V lost 7 bases, J lost 2 bases, and 15 bases lay in between.

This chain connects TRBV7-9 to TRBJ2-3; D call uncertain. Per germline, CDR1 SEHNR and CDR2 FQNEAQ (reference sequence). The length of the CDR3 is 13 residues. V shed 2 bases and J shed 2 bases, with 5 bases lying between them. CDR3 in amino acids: CASSLYSTDTQYF. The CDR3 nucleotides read TGTGCCAGCAGCTTATATTCCACAGATACGCAGTATTTT.

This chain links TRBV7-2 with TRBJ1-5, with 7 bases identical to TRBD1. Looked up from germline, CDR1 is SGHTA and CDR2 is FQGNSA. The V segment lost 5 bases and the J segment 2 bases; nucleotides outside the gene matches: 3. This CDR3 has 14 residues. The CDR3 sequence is CASSITGGNQPQHF. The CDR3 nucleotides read TGTGCCAGCAGCATAACAGGGGGCAATCAGCCCCAGCATTTT. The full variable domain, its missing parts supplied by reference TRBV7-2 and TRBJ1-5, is GAGVSQSPSNKVTEKGKDVELRCDPISGHTALYWYRQSLGQGLEFLIYFQGNSAPDKSGLPSDRFSAERTGGSVSTLTIQRTQQEDSAVYLCASSITGGNQPQHFGDGTRLSIL.

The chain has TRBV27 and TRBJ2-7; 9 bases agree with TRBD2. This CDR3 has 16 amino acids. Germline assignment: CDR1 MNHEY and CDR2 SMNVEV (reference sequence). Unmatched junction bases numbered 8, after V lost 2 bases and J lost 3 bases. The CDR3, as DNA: TGTGCCAGCAGTTTAACGGGACTAGCAGGAGGCTACGAGCAGTACTTC. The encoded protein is CASSLTGLAGGYEQYF.

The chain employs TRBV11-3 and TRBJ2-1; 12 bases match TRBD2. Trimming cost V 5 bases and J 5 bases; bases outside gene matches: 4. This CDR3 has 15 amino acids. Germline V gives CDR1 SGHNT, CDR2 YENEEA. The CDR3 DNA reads TGTGCCAGCAGCGGTGGACTAGCGGGGCACAATGAGCAGTTCTTC. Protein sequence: CASSGGLAGHNEQFF.

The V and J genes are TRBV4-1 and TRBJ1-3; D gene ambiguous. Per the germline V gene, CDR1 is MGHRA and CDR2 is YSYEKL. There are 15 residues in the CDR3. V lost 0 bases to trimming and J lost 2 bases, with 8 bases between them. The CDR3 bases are TGCGCCAGCAGCCAAGATAGCGGTACTGGAAACACCATATATTTT. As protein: CASSQDSGTGNTIYF.

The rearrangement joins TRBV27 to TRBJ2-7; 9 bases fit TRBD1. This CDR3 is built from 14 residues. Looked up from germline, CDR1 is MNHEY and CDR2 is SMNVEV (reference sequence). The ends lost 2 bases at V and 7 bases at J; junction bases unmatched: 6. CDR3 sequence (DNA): TGTGCCAGCAGTTTAGGGACAGGGTGGGTGGAGCAGTACTTC. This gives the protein CASSLGTGWVEQYF.

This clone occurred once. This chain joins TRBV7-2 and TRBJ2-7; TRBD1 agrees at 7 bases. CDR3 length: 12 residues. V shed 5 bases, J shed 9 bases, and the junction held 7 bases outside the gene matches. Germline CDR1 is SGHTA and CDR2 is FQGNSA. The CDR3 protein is CASSLTGVGQYF. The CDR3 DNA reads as TGTGCCAGCAGCCTAACAGGGGTAGGGCAGTACTTC.

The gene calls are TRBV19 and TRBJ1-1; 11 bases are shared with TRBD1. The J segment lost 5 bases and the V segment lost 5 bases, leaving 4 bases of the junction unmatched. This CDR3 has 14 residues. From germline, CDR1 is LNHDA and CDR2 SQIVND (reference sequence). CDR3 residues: CASSPDRGRTEAFF. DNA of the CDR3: TGTGCCAGTAGTCCGGACAGGGGGCGGACTGAAGCTTTCTTT. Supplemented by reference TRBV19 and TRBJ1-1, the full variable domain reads DGGITQSPKYLFRKEGQNVTLSCEQNLNHDAMYWYRQDPGQGLRLIYYSQIVNDFQKGDIAEGYSVSREKKESFPLTVTSAQKNPTAFYLCASSPDRGRTEAFFGQGTRLTVV.

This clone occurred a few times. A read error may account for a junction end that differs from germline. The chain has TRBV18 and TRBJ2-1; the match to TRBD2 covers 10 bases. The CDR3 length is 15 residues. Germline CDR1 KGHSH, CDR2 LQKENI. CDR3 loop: CASSPPSGRVGEQFF. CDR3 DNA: TGTGCCAGCTCCCCACCTAGCGGGAGAGTGGGTGAGCAGTTCTTC.

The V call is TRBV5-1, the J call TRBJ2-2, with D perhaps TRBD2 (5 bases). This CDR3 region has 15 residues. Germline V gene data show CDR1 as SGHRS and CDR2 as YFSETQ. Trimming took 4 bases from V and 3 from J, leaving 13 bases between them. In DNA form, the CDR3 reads TGCGCCAGCAGCACTGAGGGCCGGGACACCGGGGAGCTGTTTTTT. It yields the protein CASSTEGRDTGELFF. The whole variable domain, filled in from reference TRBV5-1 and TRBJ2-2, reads KAGVTQTPRYLIKTRGQQVTLSCSPISGHRSVSWYQQTPGQGLQFLFEYFSETQRNKGNFPGRFSGRQFSNSRSEMNVSTLELGDSALYLCASSTEGRDTGELFFGEGSRLTVL.

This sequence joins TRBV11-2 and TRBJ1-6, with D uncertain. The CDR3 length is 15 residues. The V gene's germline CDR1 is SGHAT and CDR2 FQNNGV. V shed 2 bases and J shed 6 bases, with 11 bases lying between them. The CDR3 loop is CASSLNPGTNSPLHF. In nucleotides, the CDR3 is TGTGCCAGCAGCTTAAACCCAGGAACTAATTCACCCCTCCACTTT. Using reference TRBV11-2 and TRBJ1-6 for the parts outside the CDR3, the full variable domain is EAGVAQSPRYKIIEKRQSVAFWCNPISGHATLYWYQQILGQGPKLLIQFQNNGVVDDSQLPKDRFSAERLKGVDSTLKIQPAKLEDSAVYLCASSLNPGTNSPLHFGNGTRLTVT.

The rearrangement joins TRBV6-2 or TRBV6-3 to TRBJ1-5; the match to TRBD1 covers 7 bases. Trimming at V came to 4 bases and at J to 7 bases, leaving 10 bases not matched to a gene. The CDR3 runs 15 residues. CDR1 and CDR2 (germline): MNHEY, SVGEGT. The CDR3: CASSFPPDRSQPQHF. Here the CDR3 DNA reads TGTGCCAGCAGTTTCCCCCCGGACAGGTCCCAGCCCCAGCATTTT.

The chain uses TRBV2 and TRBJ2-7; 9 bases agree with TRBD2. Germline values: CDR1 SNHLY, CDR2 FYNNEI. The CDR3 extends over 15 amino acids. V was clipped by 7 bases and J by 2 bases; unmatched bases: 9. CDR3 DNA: TGTGCCAGCACCCAAGCAAGCGGGAGGACCTACGAGCAGTACTTC. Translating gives CASTQASGRTYEQYF.

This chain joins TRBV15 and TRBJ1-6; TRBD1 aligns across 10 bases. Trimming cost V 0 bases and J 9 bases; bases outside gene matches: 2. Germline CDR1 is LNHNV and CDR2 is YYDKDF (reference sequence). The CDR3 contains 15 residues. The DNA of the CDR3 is TGTGCCACCAGCAGAGAGACAGGGGGCAGTTCACCCCTCCACTTT. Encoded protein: CATSRETGGSSPLHF.

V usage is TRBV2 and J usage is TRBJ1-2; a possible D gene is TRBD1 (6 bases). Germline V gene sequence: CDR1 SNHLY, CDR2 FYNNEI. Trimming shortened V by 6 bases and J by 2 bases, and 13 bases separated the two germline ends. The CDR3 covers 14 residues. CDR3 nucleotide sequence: TGTGCCAGCAGGAGGGACATTCCCAACTATGGCTACACCTTC. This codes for CASRRDIPNYGYTF. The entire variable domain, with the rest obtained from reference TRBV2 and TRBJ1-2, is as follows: EPEVTQTPSHQVTQMGQEVILRCVPISNHLYFYWYRQILGQKVEFLVSFYNNEISEKSEIFDDQFSVERPDGSNFTLKIRSTKLEDSAMYFCASRRDIPNYGYTFGSGTRLTVV.

DNA of the CDR3: TGTGCCAGTAGCTCTGGGACAGGGGCCACCCAACAGCCCCAGCATTTT. Its protein product is CASSSGTGATQQPQHF. V is TRBV19 and J is TRBJ1-5; TRBD1 matches at 10 bases. CDR3 length: 16 amino acids. Germline V gives CDR1 LNHDA, CDR2 SQIVND (reference sequence). V dropped 6 bases and J dropped 7; count of bases not matched to a gene: 12.

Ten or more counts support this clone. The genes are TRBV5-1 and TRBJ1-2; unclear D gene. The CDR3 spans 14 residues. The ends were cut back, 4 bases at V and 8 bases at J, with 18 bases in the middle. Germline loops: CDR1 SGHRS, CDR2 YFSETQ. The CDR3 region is CASSPDWVREGYTF. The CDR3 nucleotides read TGCGCCAGCAGCCCAGACTGGGTACGGGAAGGCTACACCTTC.

CDR3 sequence: CASSQNRQNTEAFF. CDR3 DNA: TGTGCCAGCAGCCAAAACAGGCAGAACACTGAAGCTTTCTTT. The chain is built from TRBV3-1 (or the pseudogene TRBV3-2) and TRBJ1-1; TRBD1 is a possible D gene (5 bases). The germline V and J ends were trimmed by 2 bases and 1 base, with 8 bases remaining between them. CDR3 length equals 14 residues. Germline-derived CDR1 and CDR2 are LGHDT and YNNKEL (reference sequence).

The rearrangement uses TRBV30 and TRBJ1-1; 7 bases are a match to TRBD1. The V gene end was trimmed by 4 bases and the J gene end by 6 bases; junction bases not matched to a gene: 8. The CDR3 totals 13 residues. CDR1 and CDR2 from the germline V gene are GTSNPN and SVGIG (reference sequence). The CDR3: CAWKRQGTSEAFF. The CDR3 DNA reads TGTGCCTGGAAGAGACAGGGTACGTCTGAAGCTTTCTTT.

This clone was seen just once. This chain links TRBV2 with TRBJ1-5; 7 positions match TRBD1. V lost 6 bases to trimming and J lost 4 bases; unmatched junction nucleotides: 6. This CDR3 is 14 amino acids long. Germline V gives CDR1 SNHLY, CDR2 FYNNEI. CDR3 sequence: CASRAGTENQPQHF. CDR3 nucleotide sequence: TGTGCCAGCAGGGCGGGGACAGAGAATCAGCCCCAGCATTTT.